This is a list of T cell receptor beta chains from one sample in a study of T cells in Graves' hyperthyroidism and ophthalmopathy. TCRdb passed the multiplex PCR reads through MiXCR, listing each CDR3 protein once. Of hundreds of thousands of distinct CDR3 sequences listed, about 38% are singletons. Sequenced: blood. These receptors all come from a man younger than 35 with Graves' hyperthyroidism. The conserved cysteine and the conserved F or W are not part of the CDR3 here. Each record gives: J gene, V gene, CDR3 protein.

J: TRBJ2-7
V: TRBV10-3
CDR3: AISEVREQY

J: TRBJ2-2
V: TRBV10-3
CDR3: AISERRNTGELF

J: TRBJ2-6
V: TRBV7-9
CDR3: ASSPQGVTMNSGANVLT

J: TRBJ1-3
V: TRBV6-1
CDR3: ASSYQTEESGNTIY

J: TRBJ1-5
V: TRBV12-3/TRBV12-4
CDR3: ASSLTLNQPQH

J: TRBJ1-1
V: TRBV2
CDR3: ASSEPHMNTEAF

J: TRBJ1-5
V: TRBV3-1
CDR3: ASSQVWGRDQPQH

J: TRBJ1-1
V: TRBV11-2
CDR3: ASSRSITENTEAF

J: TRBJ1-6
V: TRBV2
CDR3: ASSDITGKYNSPLH

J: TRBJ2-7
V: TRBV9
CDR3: ASSPEGQLLSEQY

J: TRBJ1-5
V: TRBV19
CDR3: ATRTGRGPNQPQH

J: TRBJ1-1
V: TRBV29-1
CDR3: SVEGGNRNTEAF

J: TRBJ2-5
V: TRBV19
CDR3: ATRTGGGETQY

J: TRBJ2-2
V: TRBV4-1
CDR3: ASSQVPAGTGELF

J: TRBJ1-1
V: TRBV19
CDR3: ASSSLQGSTTEAF

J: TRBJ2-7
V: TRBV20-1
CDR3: SARDGNGRAHEQY

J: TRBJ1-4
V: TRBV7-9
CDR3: ASSPGTGVEKLF

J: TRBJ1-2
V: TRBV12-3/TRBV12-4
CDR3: ASREGADPSGYT

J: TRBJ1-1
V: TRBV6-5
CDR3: ASSPLRQSTEAF

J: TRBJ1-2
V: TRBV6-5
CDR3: ASSTDRDGYGYT

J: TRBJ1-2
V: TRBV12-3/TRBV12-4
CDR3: ASSRLVGNYGYT

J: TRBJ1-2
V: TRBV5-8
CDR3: ASSLEGIGYT

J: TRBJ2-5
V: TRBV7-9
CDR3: ASSFPSGHQETQY